One TCR beta chain is described in this entry. How the authors handled the data: Estimation of nucleated cell counts relied on the amplification of reference gene primers. Repertoires were generated with immunoSEQ multiplex PCR, while TCRdb's copy carries only in-frame clones and drops some. The V and J calls and clone size are taken from that table; D and trimming were inferred from the DNA. The sample contains roughly 250,000 clones, around four fifths of which appear only once. The sample belongs to a study of blood T cell repertoires in COVID-19. Study summary: Samples representing acute and convalescent COVID-19 were sourced from the United States, Italy and Spain. T cells, B-cell-depleted T cells, or PBMCs provided the cDNA or gDNA that served as material.

The trim removed 0 bases at V and 4 bases at J, leaving 4 bases unmatched. Per germline, CDR1 SGDLS and CDR2 YYNGEE. The CDR3 is 16 amino acids. The chain recombines TRBV9 with TRBJ2-7; 13 bases agree with TRBD2. The source of this sequence is a woman of 80 years or more with acute or convalescent COVID-19. Sequencing input: peripheral blood. This CDR3 is CASSVGGTSGTYEQYF. CDR3 sequence (DNA): TGTGCCAGCAGCGTAGGAGGGACTAGCGGGACTTACGAGCAGTACTTC.